Reported below is one TCR beta chain. The target antigen is unknown. Included in the TCR beta cDNA libraries were unique molecular identifiers. TCRdb re-derived calls from the PCR reads in MiXCR, one entry per CDR3 protein. The table lists 800,000 to 950,000 distinct CDR3 sequences, around 50% of them singletons. The data derive from a study of post-analysis software for immune sequencing data. Findings of the study overall: Compared with controls, patients showed significantly lower normalized Chao1 diversity. With TRBV5-6, TRBV5-1 and TRBV20-1 included, roughly five TRBV segments were more frequent in patients than in controls.

V lost 2 bases and J lost 2, with 7 bases in between. From germline, CDR1 is MNHNY and CDR2 SVGAGI (reference sequence). There are 13 residues in the CDR3. The sequencing input was blood. This chain connects TRBV6-6 to TRBJ2-7; no definite D call. The sequence was obtained from a girl aged 10-17 years with multiple sclerosis. In nucleotides, the CDR3 is TGTGCCAGCAGTTACAATGGGGCCTACGAGCAGTACTTC. Encoded protein: CASSYNGAYEQYF.